Presented here are 15 T cell receptor beta chains from one specimen sequenced in a study of T cell repertoires in cytomegalovirus infection. Using its own MiXCR run on the reads, TCRdb lists one record per CDR3 protein. The table lists 680,000 or so distinct CDR3 sequences, 35% of them singletons. The sample was PBMCs. These receptor sequences come from a human donor in good health (CMV status not recorded). Some clones in this sample may be carry-over from other donors' samples.

This clonotype showed up just a few times. Sequence at one end of the junction differs from germline and may be a read error. The chain links TRBV20-1 to TRBJ1-4; D unresolved. The germline V gene has CDR1 DFQATT and CDR2 SNEGSKA (reference sequence). This CDR3 contains 12 residues. Written as DNA, the CDR3 is TGCAGTGCCAGCGGGAACCGGGCCTTTGAACTTTTT. Protein sequence: CSASGNRAFELF.

As regards this clonotype: The CDR3 does not end in the conserved phenylalanine or tryptophan, so this is likely a read error. The gene calls are TRBV7-2 and TRBJ2-5; a possible D gene is TRBD1 (6 bases). The CDR3 consists of 16 residues. V gave up 1 base and J gave up 2 bases, with 14 bases separating them. Germline assignment: CDR1 SGHTA and CDR2 FQGNSA. CDR3 protein: CASSLVQGWGQETQYL. The CDR3 bases are TGTGCCAGCAGCTTAGTACAGGGCTGGGGACAAGAGACCCAGTACTTA.

This clonotype turned up a few times. V and J are TRBV23-1 and TRBJ1-4; TRBD1 matches at 8 bases. TRBV23-1 is an open reading frame whose function is uncertain. CDR3 length equals 15 residues. V shed 0 bases and J 8 bases; nucleotides not matched to a gene: 5. Here the CDR3 DNA reads TGCGCCAGCAGTCAATCCGGACAGGGTACCGAAAAACTGTTTTTT. Its protein is CASSQSGQGTEKLFF.

The chain combines TRBV11-2 with TRBJ2-7; 8 bases line up with TRBD1. The CDR3 length is 16 residues. The V and J ends lost 5 bases and 4 bases, in that order; junction bases with no gene match: 13. Germline values: CDR1 SGHAT, CDR2 FQNNGV. CDR3 sequence reads: CASSTVDRENQYEQYF. CDR3 DNA sequence: TGTGCCAGCAGCACCGTGGACAGGGAGAATCAATACGAGCAGTACTTC. Full variable domain (outside the CDR3, taken from reference TRBV11-2 and TRBJ2-7): EAGVAQSPRYKIIEKRQSVAFWCNPISGHATLYWYQQILGQGPKLLIQFQNNGVVDDSQLPKDRFSAERLKGVDSTLKIQPAKLEDSAVYLCASSTVDRENQYEQYFGPGTRLTVT.

This clonotype was detected many times. The J gene is TRBJ1-3, the V gene TRBV7-2; D possibly corresponds to TRBD1 (5 bases). The V and J ends lost 1 base and 4 bases respectively, with 11 bases between them. This CDR3 has 15 amino acids. Germline-derived CDR1 and CDR2 are SGHTA and FQGNSA. The DNA for the CDR3 is TGTGCCAGCAGCTTAGTGGGCTGGGGGGGAAACACCATATATTTT. This sequence encodes CASSLVGWGGNTIYF.

This clonotype was detected many times. The J gene is TRBJ2-2, the V gene TRBV7-3, with 9 bases that match TRBD2. The CDR3 extends over 15 amino acids. The V and J ends lost 4 bases and 6 bases, in that order; junction bases with no gene match: 6. Germline V gene sequence: CDR1 SGHTA, CDR2 FQGTGA. This CDR3 is CASSWGTSTAGELFF. The CDR3 DNA follows: TGTGCCAGCAGCTGGGGGACTAGCACAGCCGGGGAGCTGTTTTTT.

This clonotype showed up just a few times. V usage is TRBV11-2 and J usage is TRBJ2-7; TRBD2 agrees at 7 bases. Per the germline V gene, CDR1 is SGHAT and CDR2 is FQNNGV. Unmatched junction bases numbered 15, after V lost 5 bases and J lost 2 bases. This CDR3 is built from 17 residues. In DNA, the CDR3 is TGTGCCAGCAGCCTACACGTGGGAGCGGGAACCCCCTACGAGCAGTACTTC. It yields the protein CASSLHVGAGTPYEQYF.

The sample holds many counts of this clonotype. This rearrangement joins TRBV5-5 to TRBJ2-2, with a weak D call TRBD2 (7 bases). CDR3 length: 15 amino acids. The V end was cut by 0 bases, the J end by 7 bases, with 13 bases between. Germline lookup yields CDR1 SGHKS and CDR2 YYEKEE (reference sequence). DNA of the CDR3: TGTGCCAGCAGCTTGGCCGTAGGGGGGGTCGGGGAGCTGTTTTTT. This codes for CASSLAVGGVGELFF.

V is TRBV6-2 or TRBV6-3 and J is TRBJ2-3; 12 bases are shared with TRBD2. The CDR3 sequence is 16 residues long. Per the germline V gene, CDR1 is MNHEY and CDR2 is SVGEGT. The junction had 3 bases not matched to a gene; V was cut back by 2 bases and J by 3 bases. The CDR3 DNA is TGTGCCAGCAGTTACCGTGGACTAGCGGGAACAGATACGCAGTATTTT. Encoded protein: CASSYRGLAGTDTQYF.

V and J are TRBV12-3 or TRBV12-4 and TRBJ2-1; D is ambiguous. Trimming removed 4 bases from V and 2 bases from J, with 9 bases in between. This CDR3 contains 14 residues. CDR3 nucleotides: TGTGCCAGCAGTTCCGATAGACCCTACAATGAGCAGTTCTTC. Its protein is CASSSDRPYNEQFF.

The V and J genes are TRBV5-6 and TRBJ1-6; a weak D match, TRBD1 (6 bases). CDR1 SGHDT and CDR2 YYEEEE come from the germline V gene. There are 15 residues in the CDR3. V lost 6 bases, J lost 7 bases, and 17 bases lay in between. CDR3 in amino acids: CASTPSGAENSPLHF. In DNA, the CDR3 is TGTGCCAGCACCCCTTCGGGGGCAGAGAATTCACCCCTCCACTTT. Using reference TRBV5-6 and TRBJ1-6 for the parts outside the CDR3, the full variable domain is DAGVTQSPTHLIKTRGQQVTLRCSPKSGHDTVSWYQQALGQGPQFIFQYYEEEERQRGNFPDRFSGHQFPNYSSELNVNALLLGDSALYLCASTPSGAENSPLHFGNGTRLTVT.

This clonotype was picked up many times. The V gene is TRBV7-8, the J gene TRBJ2-2, with TRBD2 matching 9 bases. The V gene end was trimmed by 2 bases and the J gene end by 4 bases; junction bases not matched to a gene: 11. There are 18 residues in the CDR3. Germline CDR1 SGHVS, CDR2 FQNEAQ. CDR3 bases: TGTGCCAGCAGCTTATCGGTCCAGCGGGGGGTGGGCACCGGGGAGCTGTTTTTT. This codes for CASSLSVQRGVGTGELFF.

Note on this clonotype: At one end, the junction sequence differs from germline, possibly due to a read error. The chain combines TRBV12-3 or TRBV12-4 with TRBJ2-1; possibly TRBD2 for D (6 bases). The CDR3 sequence is 12 residues long. CDR3: CASSLARERQSF. For the CDR3, the DNA is TGTGCCAGCAGTTTAGCACGGGAGAGACAGTCCTTC.

The CDR3 bases are TGTGCCACTTCGGGCAGTAAGGATGGCTACACCTTC. It yields the protein CATSGSKDGYTF. The gene calls are TRBV6-6 and TRBJ1-2; D remains unclear. The V and J ends lost 10 bases and 6 bases respectively, with 15 bases between them. CDR1 is MNHNY, CDR2 SVGAGI, per germline (reference sequence). CDR3 size: 12 residues.

This clonotype was recorded a few times. The chain joins TRBV7-2 to TRBJ2-3; D is ambiguous. The ends were cut back, 5 bases at V and 4 bases at J, with 10 bases in the middle. CDR3 length: 13 amino acids. Looked up from germline, CDR1 is SGHTA and CDR2 is FQGNSA. The CDR3 spells CASSPQLPDTQYF. The CDR3 nucleotides are TGTGCCAGCAGCCCCCAGCTACCAGATACGCAGTATTTT.